The next 23 T cell receptor beta chains were all read from a single sample in a study of T-cell reconstitution after alpha-beta-depleted transplantation in children. Unique molecular identifiers were incorporated during preparation of the TCRbeta library. TCRdb re-derived calls from the PCR reads in MiXCR, one entry per CDR3 protein. The sample has 500,000 to 650,000 distinct CDR3 sequences, 10% to 15% seen once; the top ten hold 2.2%. The material sequenced was PBMCs, mostly from graft donor cells, taken 360 days after TCRalphabeta/CD19-depleted stem cell transplant. The receptors were sampled from a male patient younger than 18 who had a stem cell transplant for acute myeloid leukemia, so the T cells may come from the graft donor.

This clonotype was picked up many times. The chain recombines TRBV7-2 with TRBJ2-1, with 7 bases lining up with TRBD1. Germline loops: CDR1 SGHTA, CDR2 FQGNSA. The CDR3 is 15 residues long. The V and J ends lost 0 bases and 4 bases, in that order; junction bases with no gene match: 3. For the CDR3, the DNA is TGTGCCAGCAGCTTAGCAGGGACAGTTTACAATGAGCAGTTCTTC. Its translation is CASSLAGTVYNEQFF.

In its sample, this clonotype was seen many times. The chain couples TRBV7-9 to TRBJ2-3, with 9 bases matching TRBD2. The CDR3 sequence is 15 residues long. V lost 5 bases to trimming and J lost 1 base; unmatched junction nucleotides: 4. Germline values: CDR1 SEHNR, CDR2 FQNEAQ (reference sequence). CDR3 amino acids: CASSPVAGGTDTQYF. The CDR3 DNA follows: TGTGCCAGCAGCCCAGTAGCGGGAGGCACAGATACGCAGTATTTT.

This clonotype was detected only a few times. J is TRBJ2-7 and V is TRBV27; 11 bases agree with TRBD2. The germline gives CDR1 MNHEY, CDR2 SMNVEV (reference sequence). The CDR3 sequence is 15 residues long. Germline trimming cut 6 bases from V and 2 bases from J; bases unmatched to any gene: 6. The DNA of the CDR3 is TGTGCCAGCAGGGCCTCGACTAGCGGGGCCTACGAGCAGTACTTC. Its protein is CASRASTSGAYEQYF.

The chain has TRBV5-1 and TRBJ2-7, with D uncertain. V dropped 2 bases and J dropped 3 bases, with 12 bases sitting between them. The CDR3 is 14 residues long. Germline CDR1 and CDR2: SGHRS and YFSETQ. CDR3 amino acids: CASSFWSAVYEQYF. In DNA, the CDR3 is TGCGCCAGCAGCTTTTGGTCCGCCGTCTACGAGCAGTACTTC.

This clonotype has a count of ten or more. J is TRBJ1-5 and V is TRBV2; 7 bases match TRBD1. The CDR3 is 16 amino acids. Germline V lookup: CDR1 SNHLY, CDR2 FYNNEI. Germline trimming cut 4 bases from V and 1 base from J; bases unmatched to any gene: 7. The chain's CDR3 is CASSVETGRSNQPQHF. The CDR3, as DNA: TGTGCCAGCAGTGTCGAGACAGGGCGAAGCAATCAGCCCCAGCATTTT.

V gene TRBV25-1 combines with J gene TRBJ2-7; D not resolved. The CDR3 extends over 13 amino acids. Trimming removed 4 bases from V and 3 bases from J, with 10 bases in between. Germline V gives CDR1 MGHDK, CDR2 SYGVNS. CDR3 loop: CASSAPAIYEQYF. DNA of the CDR3: TGTGCCAGCAGTGCCCCCGCGATCTACGAGCAGTACTTC.

This clonotype was counted only a few times. The rearrangement joins TRBV20-1 to TRBJ2-5, with 12 bases lining up with TRBD2. CDR3 length: 17 amino acids. The junction had 13 bases not matched to a gene; V was cut back by 4 bases and J by 4 bases. CDR1 DFQATT and CDR2 SNEGSKA come from the germline V gene (reference sequence). The CDR3 DNA is TGCAGTGCTACCGGTGGGGCTAGCGGGAGGGCCCCAGAGACCCAGTACTTC. Amino acids: CSATGGASGRAPETQYF.

The chain has TRBV20-1 and TRBJ2-7, with 11 bases identical to TRBD2. The junction had 10 bases not matched to a gene; V was cut back by 0 bases and J by 3 bases. Germline CDR1 reads DFQATT; CDR2 reads SNEGSKA (reference sequence). The CDR3 has 17 residues. The CDR3 region has the DNA TGCAGTGCTAGAGACCCCAAATCCCTAGCGGGAGGCTACGAGCAGTACTTC. It specifies CSARDPKSLAGGYEQYF.

This chain connects TRBV6-1 to TRBJ2-1, with TRBD2 identical over 7 bases. The V segment lost 6 bases and the J segment 9 bases; nucleotides outside the gene matches: 8. Germline V gene data show CDR1 as MNHNS and CDR2 as SASEGT. The CDR3 has 13 amino acids. Written as DNA, the CDR3 is TGTGCCAGCAGCCCCGCGGGAGTTGCTGAGCAGTTCTTC. This translates into CASSPAGVAEQFF.

In its sample, this clonotype was seen a few times. This chain connects TRBV5-1 to TRBJ2-7; perhaps TRBD2 as D (6 bases). The CDR3 is 16 amino acids. The ends were cut back, 1 base at V and 2 bases at J, with 16 bases in the middle. Germline V gene lookup returns CDR1 SGHRS and CDR2 YFSETQ. The CDR3 region is CASSLSWRDQAYEQYF. The CDR3 DNA is TGCGCCAGCAGCTTGAGTTGGAGGGACCAAGCCTACGAGCAGTACTTC.

The rearrangement links TRBV30 to TRBJ2-3; 8 positions match TRBD2. The CDR3 sequence is 16 residues long. J gave up 3 bases and V 0 bases, and 8 bases lay outside the gene matches. Germline V CDR1 and CDR2: GTSNPN, SVGIG (reference sequence). The CDR3 loop reads CAWSVPGVAGTDTQYF. In DNA, the CDR3 is TGTGCCTGGAGTGTACCGGGGGTAGCGGGGACAGATACGCAGTATTTT. The whole variable domain, remainder taken from reference TRBV30 and TRBJ2-3, is SQTIHQWPATLVQPVGSPLSLECTVEGTSNPNLYWYRQAAGRGLQLLFYSVGIGQISSEVPQNLSASRPQDRQFILSSKKLLLSDSGFYLCAWSVPGVAGTDTQYFGPGTRLTVL.

This clonotype came up many times. V usage is TRBV9 and J usage is TRBJ2-7; 9 nucleotides align to TRBD1. With V trimmed by 7 bases and J by 4 bases, 12 bases remained unmatched. Germline V gene data show CDR1 as SGDLS and CDR2 as YYNGEE. CDR3 size: 15 residues. CDR3 in DNA: TGTGCCAGCTCCGGCCCCGGGACAGGGAGGTACGAGCAGTACTTC. Protein product: CASSGPGTGRYEQYF.

This clonotype was observed a few times. The V gene is TRBV29-1, the J gene TRBJ2-3; D is perhaps TRBD2 (7 bases). The CDR3 spans 18 residues. Trimming removed 0 bases from V and 1 base from J, with 20 bases in between. Germline values: CDR1 SQVTM, CDR2 ANQGSEA. CDR3 bases: TGCAGCGTTGAAGATAGGGGGGAGGGCCTGAGAGGCACAGATACGCAGTATTTT. Translated: CSVEDRGEGLRGTDTQYF.

This clonotype was seen many times. This chain connects TRBV6-5 to TRBJ1-2; D perhaps matches TRBD1 (6 bases). This CDR3 region has 15 residues. Germline values: CDR1 MNHEY, CDR2 SVGAGI. The V end lost 0 bases, the J end lost 4 bases, and 12 bases lay between the germline ends. The CDR3: CASSYSRTAIYGYTF. The CDR3 DNA follows: TGTGCCAGCAGTTACTCGCGGACAGCTATCTATGGCTACACCTTC.

CDR3 nucleotides: TGTGCCAGCAGTTTAGAGGGGGTCGGTCGGGGTTATGGCTACACCTTC. This encodes CASSLEGVGRGYGYTF. V gene TRBV12-3 or TRBV12-4 combines with J gene TRBJ1-2, with D possibly being TRBD1 (6 bases). Between the trimmed V and J ends, which lost 1 base and 5 bases, there was a span of 17 bases. The CDR3 runs 16 residues.

In its sample, this clonotype was seen a few times. The chain carries TRBV7-3 and TRBJ2-1, with TRBD2 matching 7 bases. J lost 8 bases, V lost 5 bases, and 6 bases had no gene match. Germline-derived CDR1 and CDR2 are SGHTA and FQGTGA. There are 13 residues in the CDR3. The CDR3 nucleotides read TGTGCCAGCAGCCGGGGACTACCTGATGAGCAGTTCTTC. Its translation is CASSRGLPDEQFF.

Ten or more counts support this clonotype. The chain couples TRBV12-3 or TRBV12-4 to TRBJ2-3; D is uncertain. Trimming took off 3 bases at V and 0 bases at J, with 13 bases between the two ends. The length of the CDR3 is 16 residues. The CDR3 DNA is TGTGCCAGCAGTTTCTTGTCTACCAGTAGCACAGATACGCAGTATTTT. It yields the protein CASSFLSTSSTDTQYF.

The chain recombines TRBV5-1 with TRBJ2-3, with D hard to call. The CDR3 totals 14 residues. The V end lost 2 bases, the J end lost 0 bases, and 7 bases lay between the germline ends. Germline CDR1 reads SGHRS; CDR2 reads YFSETQ. The CDR3 region is CASSFPTSTDTQYF. The CDR3 DNA follows: TGCGCCAGCAGCTTTCCTACTAGCACAGATACGCAGTATTTT.

This clonotype was counted at least ten times. The chain employs TRBV28 and TRBJ2-3; 11 bases agree with TRBD2. With 7 bases clipped from V and 5 bases from J, the junction kept 8 bases outside the gene matches. The CDR3 totals 15 residues. CDR1 is MDHEN and CDR2 is SYDVKM in the germline V gene. This chain's CDR3 is CASNLVAGGRDTQYF. In DNA form, the CDR3 reads TGTGCCAGCAACCTAGTAGCGGGAGGGCGAGATACGCAGTATTTT.

The J gene is TRBJ2-7, the V gene TRBV29-1; 13 nucleotides match TRBD2. This CDR3 comprises 17 residues. V shed 6 bases, J shed 0 bases, and the junction held 11 bases outside the gene matches. Germline CDR1 and CDR2: SQVTM and ANQGSEA. The CDR3 reads CSVAGLAGPIVSYEQYF. CDR3 nucleotides: TGCAGCGTGGCGGGACTAGCGGGACCTATTGTCTCCTACGAGCAGTACTTC.

V is TRBV24-1 and J is TRBJ2-5; D unresolved. CDR3 length: 14 residues. Trimming stripped 4 bases from V and 0 bases from J, with 8 bases between. Germline assignment: CDR1 KGHDR and CDR2 SFDVKD. The CDR3 DNA reads TGTGCCACCAGTGACTACAAGTACCAAGAGACCCAGTACTTC. It yields the protein CATSDYKYQETQYF.

This clonotype has only a few counts. V usage is TRBV7-6 and J usage is TRBJ2-3; D possibly corresponds to TRBD2 (5 bases). The germline CDR1 and CDR2 sequences are SGHVS and FNYEAQ. CDR3 length equals 15 residues. With 9 bases removed from V and 0 bases from J, the gap between germline ends came to 16 bases. CDR3 DNA: TGTGCCAGGATCGGGGAGAAACGAAGCACAGATACGCAGTATTTT. The encoded protein is CARIGEKRSTDTQYF.

This clonotype was seen at least ten times. The gene calls are TRBV5-8 and TRBJ2-7; 9 bases match TRBD1. The germline gives CDR1 SGHTS, CDR2 YDEGEE. This CDR3 has 15 residues. With V trimmed by 1 base and J by 7 bases, 9 bases remained unmatched. In DNA, the CDR3 is TGTGCCAGCAGCTTGTTGGGGACAGGGTCCGATGAGCAGTACTTC. It translates to CASSLLGTGSDEQYF.